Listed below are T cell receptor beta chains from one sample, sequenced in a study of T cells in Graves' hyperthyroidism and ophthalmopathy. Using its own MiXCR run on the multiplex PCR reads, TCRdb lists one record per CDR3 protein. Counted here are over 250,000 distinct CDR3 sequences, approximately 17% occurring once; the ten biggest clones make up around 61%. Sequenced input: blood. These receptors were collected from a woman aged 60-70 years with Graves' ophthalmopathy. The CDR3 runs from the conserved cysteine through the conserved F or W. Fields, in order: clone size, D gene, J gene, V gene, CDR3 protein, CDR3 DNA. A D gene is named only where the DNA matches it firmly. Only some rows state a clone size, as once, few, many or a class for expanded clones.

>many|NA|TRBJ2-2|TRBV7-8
CASSLVGQTTGELFF
TGTGCCAGCAGCTTAGTGGGACAAACAACCGGGGAGCTGTTTTTT
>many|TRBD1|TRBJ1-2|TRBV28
CASTPGQGGGYTF
TGTGCCAGCACCCCGGGACAGGGCGGGGGCTACACCTTC
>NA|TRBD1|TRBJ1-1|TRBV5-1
CASSIQGGDTEAFF
TGCGCCAGCAGCATTCAGGGGGGTGACACTGAAGCTTTCTTT
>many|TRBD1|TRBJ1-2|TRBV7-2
CASSTDRGSYGYTF
TGTGCCAGCAGCACTGACAGGGGGTCTTATGGCTACACCTTC
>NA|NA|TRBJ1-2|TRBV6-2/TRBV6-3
CASSSLAGTHYGYTF
TGTGCCAGCAGTTCGCTAGCCGGGACCCACTATGGCTACACCTTC
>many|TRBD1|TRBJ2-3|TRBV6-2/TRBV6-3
CASSEQGVSTDTQYF
TGTGCCAGCAGCGAACAGGGGGTTAGCACAGATACGCAGTATTTT
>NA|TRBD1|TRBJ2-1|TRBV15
CATSRERGQGRTYNEQFF
TGTGCCACCAGCAGGGAGAGGGGACAGGGGCGCACCTACAATGAGCAGTTCTTC
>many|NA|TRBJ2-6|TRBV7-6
CASSPTVTGSGANVLTF
TGTGCCAGCAGCCCAACCGTTACAGGGTCAGGGGCCAACGTCCTGACTTTC
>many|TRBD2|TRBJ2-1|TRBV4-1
CASSHSTSGVYNEQFF
TGCGCCAGCAGCCATTCGACTAGCGGGGTTTACAATGAGCAGTTCTTC
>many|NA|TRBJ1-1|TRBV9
CASSVSPKNTEAFF
TGTGCCAGCAGCGTATCCCCCAAGAACACTGAAGCTTTCTTT
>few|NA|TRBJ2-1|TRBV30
CAFGRGGYNEQFF
TGTGCCTTTGGGAGAGGTGGCTACAATGAGCAGTTCTTC
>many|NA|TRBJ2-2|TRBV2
CASTGISNTGELFF
TGTGCCAGTACCGGGATCTCGAACACCGGGGAGCTGTTTTTT
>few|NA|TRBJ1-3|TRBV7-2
CASSSVPLNTIYF
TGTGCCAGCAGCTCAGTGCCCTTGAACACCATATATTTT
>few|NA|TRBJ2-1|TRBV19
CASTGFDEQFF
TGTGCCAGTACGGGGTTTGATGAGCAGTTCTTC
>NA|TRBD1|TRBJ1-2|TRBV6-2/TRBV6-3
CASRTGQVGANYGYTF
TGTGCCAGCAGAACGGGACAGGTGGGGGCTAACTATGGCTACACCTTC
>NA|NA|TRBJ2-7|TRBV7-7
CASSPTGLYEQYF
TGTGCTAGCAGCCCTACGGGGCTCTACGAGCAGTACTTC
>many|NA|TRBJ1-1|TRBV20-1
CRATPGQDTEAFF
TGCAGAGCCACGCCCGGCCAGGACACTGAAGCTTTCTTT
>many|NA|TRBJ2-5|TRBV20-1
CSARDRLQGETQYF
TGCAGTGCTAGAGATCGACTCCAGGGAGAGACCCAGTACTTC
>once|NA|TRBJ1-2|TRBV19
CASSKTGESLWGYTF
TGTGCCAGTAGTAAGACAGGAGAGAGCCTCTGGGGCTACACCTTC
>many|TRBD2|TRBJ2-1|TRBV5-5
CASSFISGGYNEQFF
TGTGCCAGCAGCTTTATTTCGGGAGGATACAATGAGCAGTTCTTC
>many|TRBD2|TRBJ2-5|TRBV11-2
CASSRTSYGETQYF
TGTGCCAGCAGCCGGACTAGCTATGGAGAGACCCAGTACTTC
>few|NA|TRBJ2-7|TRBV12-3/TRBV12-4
CASSLEGGLWQYF
TGTGCCAGCAGCCTAGAGGGCGGGTTATGGCAGTACTTC
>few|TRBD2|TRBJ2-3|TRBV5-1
CASSQREGTDTQYF
TGCGCCAGCAGTCAGCGGGAGGGGACAGATACGCAGTATTTT
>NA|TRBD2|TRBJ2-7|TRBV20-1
CSATPGLAVSYEQYF
TGCAGTGCAACCCCAGGACTAGCGGTGTCCTACGAGCAGTACTTC
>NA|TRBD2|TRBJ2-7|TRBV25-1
CASGGRGISYEQYF
TGTGCCAGCGGCGGGAGGGGTATTTCCTACGAGCAGTACTTC
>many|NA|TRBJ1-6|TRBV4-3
CASSQEANSPLHF
TGCGCCAGCAGCCAAGAGGCGAATTCACCCCTCCACTTT
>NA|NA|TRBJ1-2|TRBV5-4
CASSLGSSRYGYTF
TGTGCCAGCAGCTTGGGGTCTAGTAGGTATGGCTACACCTTC
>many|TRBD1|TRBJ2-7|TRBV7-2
CASSSRRTGSREQYF
TGTGCCAGCAGCTCACGGAGGACAGGGTCGAGGGAGCAGTACTTC
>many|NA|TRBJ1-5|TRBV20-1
CSARYTDQPQHF
TGCAGTGCCCGATACACTGATCAGCCCCAGCATTTT
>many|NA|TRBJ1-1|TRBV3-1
CASSQVRGEQAFF
TGTGCCAGCAGCCAAGTACGAGGAGAGCAAGCTTTCTTT
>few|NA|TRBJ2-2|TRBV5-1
CASSFFLSAGELFF
TGCGCCAGCAGCTTCTTTTTATCGGCCGGGGAGCTGTTTTTT
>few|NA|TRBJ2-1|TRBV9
CASSVSGRARGGGEQFF
TGTGCCAGCAGCGTTTCCGGCAGGGCCCGGGGAGGGGGTGAGCAGTTCTTC
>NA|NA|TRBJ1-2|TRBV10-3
CAITMGGNYGYTF
TGTGCCATCACTATGGGGGGCAACTATGGCTACACCTTC
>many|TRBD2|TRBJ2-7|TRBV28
CASRGGPRYEQYF
TGTGCCAGCAGGGGAGGGCCTCGCTACGAGCAGTACTTC
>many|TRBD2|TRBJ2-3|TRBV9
CASSAKAGLEAADTQYF
TGTGCCAGCAGCGCGAAGGCTGGACTAGAAGCAGCAGATACGCAGTATTTT
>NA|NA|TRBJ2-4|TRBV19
CASSIASGASQNIQYF
TGTGCCAGTAGTATCGCGTCAGGTGCTAGCCAAAACATTCAGTACTTC
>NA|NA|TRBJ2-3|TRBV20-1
CSACQTGRTDTQYF
TGCAGTGCCTGCCAGACAGGGAGGACAGATACGCAGTATTTT
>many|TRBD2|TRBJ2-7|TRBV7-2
CASSSPLAGGPNHEQYF
TGTGCCAGCAGCTCGCCCCTAGCGGGGGGGCCCAACCACGAGCAGTACTTC
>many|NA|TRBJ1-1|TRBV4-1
CASSEREGGRQAFF
TGCGCCAGCAGCGAACGGGAGGGGGGCAGGCAAGCTTTCTTT